What follows are 25 T cell receptor beta chains derived from one specimen sequenced in a study of CXCR3-negative and CXCR3-positive naive CD8 T cells. Via 5' RACE with UMI labels, TRB cDNA libraries were prepared. One entry per CDR3 protein, without DNA, is what TCRdb gives after re-calling the 5' RACE reads. This listing includes some 130,000 distinct CDR3 sequences. The sample consisted of naive CXCR3- CD8+ T cells from blood. Subset meaning: CD45RO-CCR7+CD27+CD95- naive CD8+ T cells lacking CXCR3 (TNR3-). These receptors all come from a human donor in good health. Some clones in this sample may be carry-over from other donors' samples.

This chain joins TRBV13 and TRBJ2-7. The length of the CDR3 is 15 residues. Germline loops: CDR1 PRHDT, CDR2 FYEKMQ (reference sequence). CDR3 sequence reads: CASSFGQGSSYEQYF.

The chain carries TRBV4-1 and TRBJ2-3; TCRdb's assignment of TRBD1 cannot be checked, as there is no DNA. The CDR3 contains 14 residues. Germline CDR1 MGHRA, CDR2 YSYEKL. CDR3 in amino acids: CASSPPGASDTQYF.

The chain links TRBV28 to TRBJ2-3; TCRdb designates TRBD2, a call that cannot be tested without DNA. Germline CDR1 reads MDHEN; CDR2 reads SYDVKM. The CDR3 loop spans 16 amino acids. The CDR3 protein is CASRKLKRGGTDTQYF.

The chain is built from TRBV5-1 and TRBJ2-7. Germline lookup yields CDR1 SGHRS and CDR2 YFSETQ. The CDR3 consists of 15 residues. The CDR3 here is CASSLSRGEFYEQYF.

The rearrangement links TRBV5-6 to TRBJ1-2; there is no DNA to check the TCRdb D call of TRBD1. This CDR3 contains 15 residues. Germline V CDR1 and CDR2: SGHDT, YYEEEE. CDR3: CASSAPLDSNYGYTF.

V usage is TRBV4-2 and J usage is TRBJ2-1; TCRdb designates TRBD2, a call that cannot be tested without DNA. This CDR3 spans 16 amino acids. Germline V gives CDR1 LGHNA, CDR2 YNFKEQ. CDR3 region: CASSQDAAGAYNEQFF.

The chain joins TRBV12-3 or TRBV12-4 to TRBJ2-1. The CDR3 extends over 12 amino acids. CDR3 region: CASSLDASEQFF.

This chain uses TRBV9 with TRBJ2-7. In germline, CDR1 is SGDLS, CDR2 YYNGEE. The CDR3 runs to 12 residues. The CDR3 reads CASSPHEDEQYF.

The chain links TRBV6-5 to TRBJ2-1; the D gene TCRdb calls, TRBD1, cannot be checked with no DNA. The CDR3 has 15 residues. The germline V gene has CDR1 MNHEY and CDR2 SVGAGI. This chain's CDR3 is CASSYIATDGNEQFF.

The chain recombines TRBV18 with TRBJ2-5. This CDR3 has 15 amino acids. Germline assignment: CDR1 KGHSH and CDR2 LQKENI. CDR3 amino acids: CASSPPQGNQETQYF. Complete variable domain (other parts from reference TRBV18 and TRBJ2-5): NAGVMQNPRHLVRRRGQEARLRCSPMKGHSHVYWYRQLPEEGLKFMVYLQKENIIDESGMPKERFSAEFPKEGPSILRIQQVVRGDSAAYFCASSPPQGNQETQYFGPGTRLLVL.

J is TRBJ1-5 and V is TRBV7-9. Looked up from germline, CDR1 is SEHNR and CDR2 is FQNEAQ (reference sequence). This CDR3 spans 13 amino acids. The CDR3 here is CASSLADEQPQHF.

J is TRBJ1-6 and V is TRBV3-1. This CDR3 region has 14 residues. Germline values: CDR1 LGHDT, CDR2 YNNKEL (reference sequence). The CDR3 loop reads CASSQIGWNSPLHF.

The chain carries TRBV5-5 and TRBJ2-1. This CDR3 spans 14 amino acids. Germline loops: CDR1 SGHKS, CDR2 YYEKEE (reference sequence). The CDR3 here is CASSFPGQDNEQFF.

This sequence joins TRBV29-1 and TRBJ2-3; TCRdb picks TRBD1, but there is no DNA to check that call. The CDR3 runs 13 residues. The germline gives CDR1 SQVTM, CDR2 ANQGSEA. The CDR3 reads CSAAAGGTDTQYF.

This CDR3 is CSVFQGGDTQYF. This sequence joins TRBV29-1 and TRBJ2-3; with no DNA, the TCRdb D assignment of TRBD1 cannot be verified. Per the germline V gene, CDR1 is SQVTM and CDR2 is ANQGSEA. This CDR3 has 12 amino acids.

This chain joins TRBV7-2 and TRBJ2-3; TCRdb returns TRBD2, unconfirmable since there is no DNA. The CDR3 runs 16 residues. Per germline, CDR1 SGHTA and CDR2 FQGNSA. The chain's CDR3 is CASSHPPAGGTDTQYF.

The rearrangement uses TRBV27 and TRBJ1-2. This CDR3 is 12 amino acids long. Germline CDR1 MNHEY, CDR2 SMNVEV (reference sequence). The CDR3 region is CASSGANYGYTF.

This sequence joins TRBV29-1 and TRBJ2-5; the TRBD1 assignment by TCRdb is unverifiable without DNA. Germline CDR1 reads SQVTM; CDR2 reads ANQGSEA. The CDR3 covers 12 residues. CDR3 sequence: CSAEGGRETQYF.

The chain couples TRBV27 to TRBJ2-7; TCRdb's D call, TRBD1, is unchecked because there is no DNA. The CDR3 has 14 amino acids. Per the germline V gene, CDR1 is MNHEY and CDR2 is SMNVEV (reference sequence). The CDR3 sequence: CASSLSPYAPEQYF.

The CDR3 spells CSVVSEPSTDTQYF. This chain uses TRBV29-1 with TRBJ2-3; TCRdb's D call of TRBD2 is untestable without DNA. The CDR3 sequence is 14 residues long. Germline-derived CDR1 and CDR2 are SQVTM and ANQGSEA.

This sequence joins TRBV4-3 and TRBJ1-2; the TRBD1 assignment by TCRdb is unverifiable without DNA. This CDR3 region has 15 residues. Germline V gives CDR1 LGHNA, CDR2 YSLEER. The CDR3 is CASSQRDRGYYGYTF.

The J gene is TRBJ2-7, the V gene TRBV5-1. Per germline, CDR1 SGHRS and CDR2 YFSETQ. This CDR3 is 15 amino acids long. The CDR3 reads CASSLTQGGSYEQYF.

V usage is TRBV15 and J usage is TRBJ1-2. CDR1 and CDR2 (germline): LNHNV, YYDKDF (reference sequence). The CDR3 loop spans 16 amino acids. The CDR3 protein is CATSRERGAYNYGYTF.

V gene TRBV30 combines with J gene TRBJ1-2; the TCRdb call, TRBD1, lacks DNA for checking. CDR1 GTSNPN and CDR2 SVGIG come from the germline V gene (reference sequence). The CDR3 runs 15 residues. The CDR3 loop is CAWSPPRTGIYRYTF.

The V call is TRBV4-1, the J call TRBJ2-7; without DNA, the TCRdb call of TRBD2 cannot be checked. CDR3 length equals 14 residues. Germline V gene sequence: CDR1 MGHRA, CDR2 YSYEKL. This CDR3 reads CASSTPRGGNEQYF.